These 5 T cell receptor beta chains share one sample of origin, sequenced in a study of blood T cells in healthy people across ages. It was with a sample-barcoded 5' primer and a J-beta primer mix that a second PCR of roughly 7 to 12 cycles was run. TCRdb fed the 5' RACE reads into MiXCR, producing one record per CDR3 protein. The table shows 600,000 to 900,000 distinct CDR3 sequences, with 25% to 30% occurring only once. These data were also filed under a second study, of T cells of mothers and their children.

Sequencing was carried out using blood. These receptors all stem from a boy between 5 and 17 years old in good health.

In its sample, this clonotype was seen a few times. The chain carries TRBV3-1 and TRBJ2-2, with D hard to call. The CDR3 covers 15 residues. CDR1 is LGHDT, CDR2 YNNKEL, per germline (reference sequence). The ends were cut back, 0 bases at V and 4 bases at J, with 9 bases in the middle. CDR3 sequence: CASSQETWGTGELFF. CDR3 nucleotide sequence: TGTGCCAGCAGCCAAGAAACCTGGGGCACCGGGGAGCTGTTTTTT.

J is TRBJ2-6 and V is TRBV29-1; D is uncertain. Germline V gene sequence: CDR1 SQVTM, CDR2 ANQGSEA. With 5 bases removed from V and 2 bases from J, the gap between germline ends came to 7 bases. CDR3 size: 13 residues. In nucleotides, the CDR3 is TGCAGCGTTACAGAGGCTGGGGCCAACGTCCTGACTTTC. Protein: CSVTEAGANVLTF.

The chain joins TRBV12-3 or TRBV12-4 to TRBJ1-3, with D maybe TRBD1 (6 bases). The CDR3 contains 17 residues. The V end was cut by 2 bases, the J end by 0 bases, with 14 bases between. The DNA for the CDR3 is TGTGCCAGCAGTTTACCCTCCAGGGGATACTCTGGAAACACCATATATTTT. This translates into CASSLPSRGYSGNTIYF.

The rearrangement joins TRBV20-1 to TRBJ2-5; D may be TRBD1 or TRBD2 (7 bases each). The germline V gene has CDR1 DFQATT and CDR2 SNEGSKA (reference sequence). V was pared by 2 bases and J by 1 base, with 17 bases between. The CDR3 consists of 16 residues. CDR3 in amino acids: CSARPTRGEGQETQYF. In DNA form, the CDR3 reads TGCAGTGCTAGACCCACCAGGGGGGAGGGCCAAGAGACCCAGTACTTC.

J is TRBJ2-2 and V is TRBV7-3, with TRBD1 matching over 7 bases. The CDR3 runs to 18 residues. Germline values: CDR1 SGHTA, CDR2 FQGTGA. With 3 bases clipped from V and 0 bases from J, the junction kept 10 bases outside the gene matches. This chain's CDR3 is CASSFTGTVYANTGELFF. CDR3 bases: TGTGCCAGCAGCTTCACCGGGACAGTTTACGCGAACACCGGGGAGCTGTTTTTT.